One sample yielded the 29 T cell receptor beta chains listed below, sequenced in a study of Ad26.COV2.S vaccination and SARS-CoV-2 variants. Treatment specified: roughly 18 received Ad26.COV2.S at low or high dose, single or two shots; about five received placebo; per-sample allocation not given. Following the first vaccine or placebo injection, samples were taken on day 63. This table comes from immunoSEQ multiplex PCR, and its TCRdb copy is limited to in-frame clones, with some not included. This sample has a few hundred thousand clones, with under 90% found just once. Sequences were derived from peripheral blood, sampled in a trial of Ad26.COV2.S vaccine versus placebo. Every receptor here comes from a person between 18 and 65 years old who received the Ad26.COV2.S COVID-19 vaccine or a placebo.

The chain is built from TRBV28 and TRBJ1-3, with D possibly matching TRBD1 (5 bases). This CDR3 has 13 amino acids. V lost 4 bases and J 7 bases, leaving 11 bases between the germline ends. Looked up from germline, CDR1 is MDHEN and CDR2 is SYDVKM. For the CDR3, the DNA is TGTGCCAGCAGTTCGGGGGGGAGGAACACCATATATTTT. Translation: CASSSGGRNTIYF. Full variable domain (remainder filled in from reference TRBV28 and TRBJ1-3): DVKVTQSSRYLVKRTGEKVFLECVQDMDHENMFWYRQDPGLGLRLIYFSYDVKMKEKGDIPEGYSVSREKKERFSLILESASTNQTSMYLCASSSGGRNTIYFGEGSWLTVV.

DNA for the CDR3: TGTGCCAGCTCACCACCCGGGGCCGCAGGCCTTACCGGGGAGCTGTTTTTT. This sequence encodes CASSPPGAAGLTGELFF. This chain joins TRBV18 and TRBJ2-2; perhaps D is TRBD1 or TRBD2 (5 bases each). V was shortened by 0 bases and J by 5 bases, with 16 bases between the two germline ends. The CDR3 is 17 amino acids. Germline V gene lookup returns CDR1 KGHSH and CDR2 LQKENI.

This chain links TRBV7-9 with TRBJ2-5; the D gene is possibly TRBD2 (6 bases). V was clipped by 5 bases and J by 5 bases, with 15 bases between them. This CDR3 contains 14 residues. The germline V gene encodes CDR1 SEHNR and CDR2 FQNEAQ (reference sequence). CDR3 amino acids: CASSSRTIPETQYF. The CDR3, as DNA: TGTGCCAGCAGCAGCCGGACTATTCCGGAGACCCAGTACTTC.

V and J are TRBV6-2 or TRBV6-3 and TRBJ2-7; the D gene could be TRBD1 or TRBD2 (5 bases each). Between the trimmed V and J ends, which lost 5 bases and 6 bases, there was a span of 17 bases. CDR3 length equals 14 residues. Germline assignment: CDR1 MNHEY and CDR2 SVGEGT. The CDR3 spells CASSIKGTTSEQYV. CDR3 coding DNA: TGTGCCAGCAGTATAAAAGGGACCACCAGCGAGCAGTACGTC.

CDR3 protein: CASSLRFSGGTYEQYF. CDR3 nucleotide sequence: TGTGCCAGCAGCTTAAGGTTTAGCGGGGGGACCTACGAGCAGTACTTC. This sequence joins TRBV7-2 and TRBJ2-7, with 10 bases fitting TRBD2. Losses at the gene ends were 2 bases for V and 2 bases for J; bases not matched to a gene: 6. The CDR3 spans 16 residues. The germline V gene has CDR1 SGHTA and CDR2 FQGNSA. The full variable domain, with the rest looked up from reference TRBV7-2 and TRBJ2-7, is GAGVSQSPSNKVTEKGKDVELRCDPISGHTALYWYRQSLGQGLEFLIYFQGNSAPDKSGLPSDRFSAERTGGSVSTLTIQRTQQEDSAVYLCASSLRFSGGTYEQYFGPGTRLTVT.

The genes are TRBV2 and TRBJ1-1; possible D gene TRBD1, 5 bases. This CDR3 region has 16 residues. The V and J ends lost 5 bases and 0 bases respectively, with 16 bases between them. Germline loops: CDR1 SNHLY, CDR2 FYNNEI. CDR3 residues: CASSYTDNTLNTEAFF. CDR3 coding DNA: TGTGCCAGCAGTTACACGGACAATACCTTGAACACTGAAGCTTTCTTT.

This chain uses TRBV6-1 with TRBJ1-2, with TRBD1 matching over 8 bases. This CDR3 has 15 residues. J lost 4 bases, V lost 7 bases, and 11 bases had no gene match. Germline V lookup: CDR1 MNHNS, CDR2 SASEGT. CDR3 region: CASISHAGQVYGYTF. The CDR3 nucleotides read TGTGCCAGCATTTCTCACGCGGGACAGGTCTATGGCTACACCTTC.

This chain connects TRBV4-2 to TRBJ1-6; D not resolved. This CDR3 spans 15 amino acids. Trimming removed 2 bases from V and 7 bases from J, with 12 bases in between. Germline V gene sequence: CDR1 LGHNA, CDR2 YNFKEQ. DNA of the CDR3: TGTGCCAGCAGCCAAACCGACGTAGGGAATTCACCCCTCCACTTT. It translates to CASSQTDVGNSPLHF.

This clone is a singleton in its sample. The rearrangement joins TRBV14 to TRBJ2-1; no clear D gene. Germline V gene data show CDR1 as SGHDN and CDR2 as FVKESK. This CDR3 contains 16 residues. V was trimmed by 3 bases and J by 6 bases, leaving 18 bases between them. In DNA, the CDR3 is TGTGCCAGCAGCCATGGAGTCCGACGTATAAGCAATGAGCAGTTCTTC. Translated, it gives CASSHGVRRISNEQFF.

This clone has more than one count but fewer than ten. V gene TRBV28 combines with J gene TRBJ1-5, with 9 bases fitting TRBD1. CDR1 MDHEN and CDR2 SYDVKM come from the germline V gene. This CDR3 is 16 amino acids long. V lost 6 bases, J lost 7 bases, and 13 bases stayed unmatched. CDR3 residues: CASSSYWTGEGQPQHF. CDR3 coding DNA: TGTGCCAGCAGCTCGTACTGGACAGGGGAGGGACAGCCCCAGCATTTT.

The CDR3 region is CASSRGANYGYTF. Here the CDR3 DNA reads TGTGCCAGCAGTCGCGGGGCTAACTATGGCTACACCTTC. The chain joins TRBV2 to TRBJ1-2; no reliable D call. The germline gives CDR1 SNHLY, CDR2 FYNNEI. Trimming removed 5 bases from V and 0 bases from J, with 7 bases in between. The CDR3 is 13 amino acids.

The CDR3 region has the DNA TGTGCCAGCAGCGTAGAGGCCTCAGGCGAACGTGGAAAACTGTTTTTT. Translation: CASSVEASGERGKLFF. The chain is built from TRBV9 and TRBJ1-4, with D unclear. Germline V CDR1 and CDR2: SGDLS, YYNGEE. The CDR3 sequence is 16 residues long. The germline V and J ends were trimmed by 0 bases and 10 bases, with 19 bases remaining between them.

V and J are TRBV5-1 and TRBJ2-1, with TRBD2 matching over 11 bases. The germline gives CDR1 SGHRS, CDR2 YFSETQ. The CDR3 runs to 15 residues. Trimming at V came to 0 bases and at J to 7 bases, leaving 3 bases not matched to a gene. The CDR3 here is CASSLASGGRNEQFF. The CDR3 nucleotides read TGCGCCAGCAGCTTGGCTAGCGGGGGGAGGAATGAGCAGTTCTTC.

The chain joins TRBV19 to TRBJ1-2; D remains ambiguous. The germline V and J ends were trimmed by 0 bases and 3 bases, with 14 bases remaining between them. Germline CDR1 reads LNHDA; CDR2 reads SQIVND (reference sequence). This CDR3 comprises 16 residues. CDR3 nucleotides: TGTGCCAGTAGTATAGATCTCGGACCAGTAGACTATGGCTACACCTTC. It is translated as CASSIDLGPVDYGYTF. Full variable domain (remainder filled in from reference TRBV19 and TRBJ1-2): DGGITQSPKYLFRKEGQNVTLSCEQNLNHDAMYWYRQDPGQGLRLIYYSQIVNDFQKGDIAEGYSVSREKKESFPLTVTSAQKNPTAFYLCASSIDLGPVDYGYTFGSGTRLTVV.

V is TRBV2 and J is TRBJ1-5, with D tentatively TRBD1 (5 bases). Germline V gene data show CDR1 as SNHLY and CDR2 as FYNNEI. This CDR3 has 15 amino acids. V shed 1 base and J shed 6 bases, with 13 bases lying between them. The CDR3 coding sequence is TGTGCCAGCAGTGAAGATGAGGGGATGGGTCAGCCCCAGCATTTT. Its protein is CASSEDEGMGQPQHF.

The V gene is TRBV10-3, the J gene TRBJ2-7; D is perhaps TRBD2 (6 bases). V was clipped by 7 bases and J by 2 bases, with 12 bases between them. The CDR3 spans 13 residues. The germline V gene encodes CDR1 ENHRY and CDR2 SYGVKD. Written as DNA, the CDR3 is TGTGCCATCATGGGGACTCGAACCTACGAGCAGTACTTC. Encoded protein: CAIMGTRTYEQYF.

J is TRBJ1-1 and V is TRBV10-3; D is possibly TRBD1 (5 bases). The V gene's germline CDR1 is ENHRY and CDR2 SYGVKD. Trimming pared 4 bases from V and 1 base from J, leaving 10 bases between. The length of the CDR3 is 14 residues. Written as DNA, the CDR3 is TGTGCCATCAGTGGGGGCTGGGCGAACACTGAAGCTTTCTTT. Translated: CAISGGWANTEAFF.

The chain carries TRBV6-1 and TRBJ1-3; a weak D match, TRBD1 (6 bases). Trimming took 7 bases from V and 1 from J, leaving 14 bases between them. Germline CDR1 MNHNS, CDR2 SASEGT. The CDR3 runs to 15 residues. The CDR3 DNA reads as TGTGCCAGCAAGGATGCAGGGGCTTCTGGAAACACCATATATTTT. This encodes CASKDAGASGNTIYF.

This clone has only a few counts. This chain connects TRBV20-1 to TRBJ1-1, with 9 positions matching TRBD1. With 8 bases clipped from V and 7 bases from J, the junction kept 5 bases outside the gene matches. Germline V gives CDR1 DFQATT, CDR2 SNEGSKA (reference sequence). CDR3 length: 11 residues. CDR3 DNA sequence: TGCAGTTTTTACAGGGGGCTTGAAGCTTTCTTT. Translated, it gives CSFYRGLEAFF.

The CDR3 loop is CASGVLATDTQYF. CDR3 nucleotides: TGTGCCAGCGGGGTTCTGGCCACAGATACGCAGTATTTT. The J gene is TRBJ2-3, the V gene TRBV25-1; D unclear. The CDR3 totals 13 residues. V was clipped by 8 bases and J by 2 bases, with 11 bases between them. CDR1 is MGHDK and CDR2 is SYGVNS in the germline V gene.

V is TRBV7-2 and J is TRBJ2-3; tentative D call: TRBD2 (7 bases). This CDR3 spans 18 amino acids. Germline V gene data show CDR1 as SGHTA and CDR2 as FQGNSA. Trimming removed 3 bases from V and 1 base from J, with 20 bases in between. The CDR3 is CASSFTLGGGGGTDTQYF. In DNA form, the CDR3 reads TGTGCCAGCAGCTTCACCCTAGGAGGGGGGGGTGGCACAGATACGCAGTATTTT. Full variable domain (remainder filled in from reference TRBV7-2 and TRBJ2-3): GAGVSQSPSNKVTEKGKDVELRCDPISGHTALYWYRQSLGQGLEFLIYFQGNSAPDKSGLPSDRFSAERTGGSVSTLTIQRTQQEDSAVYLCASSFTLGGGGGTDTQYFGPGTRLTVL.

CDR3 sequence reads: CSARKREQYV. The CDR3 nucleotides read TGCAGTGCTAGGAAGCGGGAGCAGTACGTC. The J gene is TRBJ2-7, the V gene TRBV20-1; perhaps TRBD2 as D (5 bases). This CDR3 spans 10 amino acids. V gave up 3 bases and J gave up 7 bases, with 7 bases separating them. Looked up from germline, CDR1 is DFQATT and CDR2 is SNEGSKA (reference sequence).

The rearrangement links TRBV13 to TRBJ1-1; D might be TRBD1 (6 bases). V lost 0 bases, J lost 1 base, and 15 bases lay in between. Per germline, CDR1 PRHDT and CDR2 FYEKMQ (reference sequence). The CDR3 covers 17 residues. The CDR3 region is CASSLGPPGTPNTEAFF. The CDR3 coding sequence is TGTGCCAGCAGCTTAGGCCCCCCCGGGACACCGAACACTGAAGCTTTCTTT. Looking up the rest from reference TRBV13 and TRBJ1-1 gives the full variable domain: AAGVIQSPRHLIKEKRETATLKCYPIPRHDTVYWYQQGPGQDPQFLISFYEKMQSDKGSIPDRFSAQQFSDYHSELNMSSLELGDSALYFCASSLGPPGTPNTEAFFGQGTRLTVV.

CDR3: CASSLSRPVDTQYF. For the CDR3, the DNA is TGCGCCAGCAGCTTGTCTCGCCCCGTCGATACGCAGTATTTT. The J gene is TRBJ2-3, the V gene TRBV5-1; no definite D call. CDR3 length: 14 residues. Trimming pared 1 base from V and 6 bases from J, leaving 12 bases between. Looked up from germline, CDR1 is SGHRS and CDR2 is YFSETQ.

This sequence joins TRBV30 and TRBJ1-5; unclear D gene. CDR1 is GTSNPN, CDR2 SVGIG, per germline (reference sequence). The CDR3 length is 13 residues. Trimming shortened V by 0 bases and J by 9 bases, and 12 bases separated the two germline ends. The CDR3 here is CAWSVAAGGPQHF. In DNA, the CDR3 is TGTGCCTGGAGTGTAGCGGCCGGAGGGCCCCAGCATTTT.

The chain has TRBV3-1 (or the pseudogene TRBV3-2) and TRBJ1-2, with TRBD1 as a possible D gene (5 bases). Trimming took off 3 bases at V and 6 bases at J, with 14 bases between the two ends. Germline V CDR1 and CDR2: LGHDT, YNNKEL (reference sequence). The CDR3 spans 14 residues. The CDR3 is CASSQAGGSDGYTF. The CDR3 coding sequence is TGTGCCAGCAGCCAGGCCGGGGGGAGCGATGGCTACACCTTC.

The rearrangement links TRBV7-9 to TRBJ1-1; 9 bases agree with TRBD1. CDR3 length: 15 residues. J gave up 5 bases and V 1 base, and 5 bases lay outside the gene matches. The germline CDR1 and CDR2 sequences are SEHNR and FQNEAQ (reference sequence). CDR3 sequence: CASSLGTGVSTEAFF. DNA for the CDR3: TGTGCCAGCAGCTTAGGGACAGGGGTATCGACTGAAGCTTTCTTT.

The rearrangement uses TRBV11-2 and TRBJ2-7; weak D call: TRBD1 (6 bases). Deletions cut 8 bases from V and 5 bases from J, with 19 bases between. This CDR3 spans 14 amino acids. Germline assignment: CDR1 SGHAT and CDR2 FQNNGV. CDR3 in DNA: TGTGCCAGCTCGACTGGGGGCATCGGAAACGAGCAGTACTTC. Residues: CASSTGGIGNEQYF.

The gene calls are TRBV19 and TRBJ2-3; 10 nucleotides match TRBD2. V dropped 3 bases and J dropped 6; count of bases not matched to a gene: 9. Germline V lookup: CDR1 LNHDA, CDR2 SQIVND (reference sequence). This CDR3 spans 16 amino acids. CDR3 loop: CASSMGASGSLDTQYF. The DNA for the CDR3 is TGTGCCAGTAGTATGGGGGCTAGCGGGAGTCTGGATACGCAGTATTTT.